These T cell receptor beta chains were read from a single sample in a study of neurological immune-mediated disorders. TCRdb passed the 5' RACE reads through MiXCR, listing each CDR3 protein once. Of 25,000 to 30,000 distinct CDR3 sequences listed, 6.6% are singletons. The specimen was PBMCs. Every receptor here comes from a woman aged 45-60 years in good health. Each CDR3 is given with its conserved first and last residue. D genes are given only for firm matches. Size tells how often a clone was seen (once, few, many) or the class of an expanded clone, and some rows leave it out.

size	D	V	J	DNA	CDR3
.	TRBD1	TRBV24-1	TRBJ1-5	TGTGCCACCAGTCGGACAGGGCGCAATCAGCCCCAGCATTTT	CATSRTGRNQPQHF
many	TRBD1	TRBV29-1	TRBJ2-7	TGCAGCGTTGAAACAGGGGAAACCTACGAGCAGTACTTC	CSVETGETYEQYF
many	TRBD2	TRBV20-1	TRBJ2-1	TGCAGTGCTATAAGAACTAGCGGGAGTGTAGGCAATGAGCAGTTCTTC	CSAIRTSGSVGNEQFF
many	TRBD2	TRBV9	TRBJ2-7	TGTGCCAGCAGCGTAGGACTAGCAGATAACGAGCAGTACTTC	CASSVGLADNEQYF
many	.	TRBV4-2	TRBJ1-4	TGTGCCAGCAGCCGCCCAGACACGGAGACAACTAATGAAAAACTGTTTTTT	CASSRPDTETTNEKLFF
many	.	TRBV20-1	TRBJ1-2	TGCAGTGCTACAGCAAACTACTATGGCTACACCTTC	CSATANYYGYTF
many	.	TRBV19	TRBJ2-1	TGTGCCAGTAGGGACAGTACCCACAATGAGCAGTTCTTC	CASRDSTHNEQFF
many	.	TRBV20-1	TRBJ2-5	TGCAGTGCTAGAGCGGCAGGGGGGGCGACCCAGTACTTC	CSARAAGGATQYF
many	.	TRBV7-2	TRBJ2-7	TGTGCCAGCAGCTCTCGGGCTCCCAGACCCGGCGAGCAGTACTTC	CASSSRAPRPGEQYF
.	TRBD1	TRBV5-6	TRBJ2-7	TGTGCCAGCAGGAATACCGGGACAGGGAGCTACGAGCAGTACTTC	CASRNTGTGSYEQYF
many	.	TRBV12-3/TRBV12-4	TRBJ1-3	TGTGCCAGCAGTTTAGTCGGTGCTGGAAACACCATATATTTT	CASSLVGAGNTIYF
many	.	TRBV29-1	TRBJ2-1	TGCAGCGTCGCAATCACCAACAATGAGCAGTTCTTC	CSVAITNNEQFF
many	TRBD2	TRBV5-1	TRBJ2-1	TGCGCCAGCAGCTCACCCCGACTAGCGTCCTACAATGAGCAGTTCTTC	CASSSPRLASYNEQFF
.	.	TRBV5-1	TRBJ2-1	TGCGCCAACAGGGCGGGACATGATGAGCAGTTCTTC	CANRAGHDEQFF